Sequencing of this TCR beta chain was carried out in a study of technical replicates of blood from a few donors. Germline V lookup: CDR1 LGHNA, CDR2 YSLEER. Trimming cost V 1 base and J 4 bases; bases outside gene matches: 3. The CDR3 runs 15 residues. The data were produced by immunoSEQ multiplex PCR, yet TCRdb's version contains in-frame clones alone and is incomplete. The sample shows around 60,000 clones, 80% to 95% of them seen only once. The sequence was obtained from a human donor in good health. Some clones in this sample may be carry-over from other donors' samples. The chain recombines TRBV4-3 with TRBJ2-1, with TRBD1 matching 8 bases. Sequenced material: PBMCs. CDR3 sequence reads: CASSQVQGGYNEQFF. The CDR3 DNA reads as TGCGCCAGCAGCCAAGTACAGGGGGGTTACAATGAGCAGTTCTTC.